This T cell receptor beta chain appears in the sequencing data of a study of blood T cell repertoires in COVID-19. Study as a whole: Donors in the United States, Italy and Spain gave samples during acute or convalescent COVID-19. From T cells, B-cell-depleted T cells, or PBMCs came the material, which was cDNA or gDNA.

Enrollment of patients from Seattle took place during active infection, with longitudinal follow-up. This clone was recorded once. Source study methods: Using reference gene primer amplification, nucleated cell counts were estimated. Clones were sequenced by immunoSEQ multiplex PCR, and TCRdb holds only the in-frame ones, with some missing. Clonal size and the V and J genes are those of that table, whereas D and trimming came from the DNA. The sample consists of 150,000 or so clones, approximately 80% of them appearing once. The CDR3 is 17 amino acids. J lost 2 bases, V lost 5 bases, and 10 bases had no gene match. Germline CDR1 MNHNY, CDR2 SVGAGI (reference sequence).

Sequenced material: peripheral blood. The clonotype was recovered from a woman aged 60-70 years with COVID-19, enrolled during active disease. J is TRBJ2-1 and V is TRBV6-6, with TRBD2 matching 9 bases. The CDR3 bases are TGTGCCAGCAGTCCCCTATTAGCGGGAGATACCTACAATGAGCAGTTCTTC. Protein: CASSPLLAGDTYNEQFF.